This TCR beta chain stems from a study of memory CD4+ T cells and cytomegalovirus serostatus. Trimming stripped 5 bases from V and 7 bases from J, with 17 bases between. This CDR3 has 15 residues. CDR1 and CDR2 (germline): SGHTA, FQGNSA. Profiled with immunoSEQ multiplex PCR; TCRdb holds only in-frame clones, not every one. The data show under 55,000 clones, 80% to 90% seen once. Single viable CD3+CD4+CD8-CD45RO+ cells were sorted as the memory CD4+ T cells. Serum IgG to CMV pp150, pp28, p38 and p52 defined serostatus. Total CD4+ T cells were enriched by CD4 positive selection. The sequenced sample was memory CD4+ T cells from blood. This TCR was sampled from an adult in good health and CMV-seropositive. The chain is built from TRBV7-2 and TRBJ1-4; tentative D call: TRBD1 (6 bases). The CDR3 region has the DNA TGTGCCAGCAGCCTACGGACAGCAGGGGTTGAAAAACTGTTTTTT. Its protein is CASSLRTAGVEKLFF.